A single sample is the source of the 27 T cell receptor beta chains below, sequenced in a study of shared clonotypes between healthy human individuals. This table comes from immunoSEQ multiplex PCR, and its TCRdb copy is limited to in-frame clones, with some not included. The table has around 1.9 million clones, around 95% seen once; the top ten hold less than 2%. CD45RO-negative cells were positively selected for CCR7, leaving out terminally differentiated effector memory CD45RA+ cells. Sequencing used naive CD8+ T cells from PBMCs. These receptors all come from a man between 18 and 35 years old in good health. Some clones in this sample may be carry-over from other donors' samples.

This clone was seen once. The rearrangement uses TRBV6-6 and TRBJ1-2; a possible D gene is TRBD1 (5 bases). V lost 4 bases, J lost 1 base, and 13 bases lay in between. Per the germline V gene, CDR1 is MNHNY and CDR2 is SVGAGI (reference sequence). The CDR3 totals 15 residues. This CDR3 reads CASSFSEGLNYGYTF. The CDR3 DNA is TGTGCCAGCAGTTTTTCGGAGGGACTTAACTATGGCTACACCTTC.

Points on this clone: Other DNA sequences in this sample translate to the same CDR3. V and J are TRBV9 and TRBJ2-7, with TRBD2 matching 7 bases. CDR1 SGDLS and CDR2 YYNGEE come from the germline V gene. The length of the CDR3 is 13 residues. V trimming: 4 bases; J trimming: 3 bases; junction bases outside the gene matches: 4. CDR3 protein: CASSSGEGYEQYF. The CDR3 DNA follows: TGTGCCAGCAGCAGCGGGGAGGGCTACGAGCAGTACTTC. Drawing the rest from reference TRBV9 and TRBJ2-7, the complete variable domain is DSGVTQTPKHLITATGQRVTLRCSPRSGDLSVYWYQQSLDQGLQFLIQYYNGEERAKGNILERFSAQQFPDLHSELNLSSLELGDSALYFCASSSGEGYEQYFGPGTRLTVT.

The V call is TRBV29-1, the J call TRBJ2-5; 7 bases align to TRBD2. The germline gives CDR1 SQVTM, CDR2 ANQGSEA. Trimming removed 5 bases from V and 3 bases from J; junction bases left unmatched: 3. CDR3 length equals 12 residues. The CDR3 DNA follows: TGCAGCGTTTTCGGACTAGAAGAGACCCAGTACTTC. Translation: CSVFGLEETQYF.

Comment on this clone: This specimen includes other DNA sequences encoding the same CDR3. The CDR3: CASSPRDSNYGYTF. In DNA, the CDR3 is TGCGCCAGCAGCCCTAGGGACAGTAACTATGGCTACACCTTC. The chain carries TRBV5-1 and TRBJ1-2; TRBD1 aligns across 7 bases. With V trimmed by 4 bases and J by 1 base, 4 bases remained unmatched. Germline-derived CDR1 and CDR2 are SGHRS and YFSETQ. This CDR3 comprises 14 residues. Variable domain in full (rest from reference TRBV5-1 and TRBJ1-2): KAGVTQTPRYLIKTRGQQVTLSCSPISGHRSVSWYQQTPGQGLQFLFEYFSETQRNKGNFPGRFSGRQFSNSRSEMNVSTLELGDSALYLCASSPRDSNYGYTFGSGTRLTVV.

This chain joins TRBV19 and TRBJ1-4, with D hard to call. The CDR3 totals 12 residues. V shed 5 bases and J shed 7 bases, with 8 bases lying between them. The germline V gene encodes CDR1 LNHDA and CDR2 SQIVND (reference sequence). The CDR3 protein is CASSLRGEKLFF. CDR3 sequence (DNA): TGTGCCAGTAGTTTACGGGGTGAAAAACTGTTTTTT.

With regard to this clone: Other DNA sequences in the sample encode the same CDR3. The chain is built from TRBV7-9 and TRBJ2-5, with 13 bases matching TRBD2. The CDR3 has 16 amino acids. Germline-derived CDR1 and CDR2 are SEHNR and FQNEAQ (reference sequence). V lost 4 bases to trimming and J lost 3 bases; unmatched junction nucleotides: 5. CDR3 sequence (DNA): TGTGCCAGCAGCTCCATCGGGACTAGCGGGAAAGAGACCCAGTACTTC. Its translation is CASSSIGTSGKETQYF.

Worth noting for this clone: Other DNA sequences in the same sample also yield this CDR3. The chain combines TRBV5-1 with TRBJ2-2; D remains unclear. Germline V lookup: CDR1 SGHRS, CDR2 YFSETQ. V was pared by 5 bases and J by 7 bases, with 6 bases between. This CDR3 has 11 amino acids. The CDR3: CASSISGELFF. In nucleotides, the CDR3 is TGCGCCAGCAGTATCAGCGGGGAGCTGTTTTTT.

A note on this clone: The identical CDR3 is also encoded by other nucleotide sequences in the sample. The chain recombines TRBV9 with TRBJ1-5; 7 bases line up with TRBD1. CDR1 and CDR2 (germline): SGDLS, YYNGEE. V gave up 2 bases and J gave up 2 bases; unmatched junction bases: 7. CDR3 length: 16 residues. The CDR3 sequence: CASSVGTGVGNQPQHF. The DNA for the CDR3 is TGTGCCAGCAGCGTTGGCACAGGGGTCGGCAATCAGCCCCAGCATTTT.

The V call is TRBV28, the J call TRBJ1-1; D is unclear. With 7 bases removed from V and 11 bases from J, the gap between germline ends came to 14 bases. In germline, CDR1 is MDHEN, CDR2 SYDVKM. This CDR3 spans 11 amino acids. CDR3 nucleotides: TGTGCCAGCACCGCCTCGAGGGATGCTTTCTTT. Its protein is CASTASRDAFF.

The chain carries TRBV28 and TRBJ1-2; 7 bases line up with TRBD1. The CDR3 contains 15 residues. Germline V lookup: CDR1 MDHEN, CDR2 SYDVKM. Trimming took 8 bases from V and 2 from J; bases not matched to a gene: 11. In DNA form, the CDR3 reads TGTGCCAGCCTCATCGGACAGGCGATGAACTATGGCTACACCTTC. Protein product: CASLIGQAMNYGYTF.

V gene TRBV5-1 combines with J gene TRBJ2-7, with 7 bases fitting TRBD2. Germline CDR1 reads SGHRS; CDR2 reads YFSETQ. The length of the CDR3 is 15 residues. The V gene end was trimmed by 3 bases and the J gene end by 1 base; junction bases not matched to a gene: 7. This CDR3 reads CASSSQAGDSYEQYF. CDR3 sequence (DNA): TGCGCCAGCAGCTCACAGGCGGGGGATTCCTACGAGCAGTACTTC.

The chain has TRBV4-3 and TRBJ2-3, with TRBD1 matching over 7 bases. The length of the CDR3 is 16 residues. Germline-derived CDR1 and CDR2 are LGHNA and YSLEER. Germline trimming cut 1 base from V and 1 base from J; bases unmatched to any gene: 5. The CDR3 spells CASSQAKDRGTDTQYF. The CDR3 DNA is TGCGCCAGCAGCCAAGCCAAAGACAGGGGCACAGATACGCAGTATTTT.

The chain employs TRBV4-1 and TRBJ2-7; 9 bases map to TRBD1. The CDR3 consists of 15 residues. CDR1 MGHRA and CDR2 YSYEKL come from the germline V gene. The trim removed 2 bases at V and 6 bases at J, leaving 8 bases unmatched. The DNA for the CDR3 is TGCGCCAGCAGCCAATCCCCGGGACAGGGAGGCGAGCAGTACTTC. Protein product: CASSQSPGQGGEQYF.

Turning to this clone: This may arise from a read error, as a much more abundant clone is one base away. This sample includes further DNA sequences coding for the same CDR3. CDR3 region: CSVDTGNYGYTF. The CDR3 nucleotides are TGCAGCGTTGATACAGGGAACTATGGCTACACCTTC. This chain joins TRBV29-1 and TRBJ1-2, with D tentatively TRBD1 (6 bases). Looked up from germline, CDR1 is SQVTM and CDR2 is ANQGSEA. Trimming removed 3 bases at V and 2 bases at J, with 7 bases between. This CDR3 has 12 amino acids.

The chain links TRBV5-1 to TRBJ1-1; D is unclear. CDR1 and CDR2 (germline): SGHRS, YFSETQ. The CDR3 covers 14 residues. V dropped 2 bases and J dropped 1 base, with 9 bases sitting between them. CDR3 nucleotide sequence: TGCGCCAGCAGCTTAGACACATCGAACACTGAAGCTTTCTTT. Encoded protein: CASSLDTSNTEAFF. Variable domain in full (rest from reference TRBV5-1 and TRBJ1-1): KAGVTQTPRYLIKTRGQQVTLSCSPISGHRSVSWYQQTPGQGLQFLFEYFSETQRNKGNFPGRFSGRQFSNSRSEMNVSTLELGDSALYLCASSLDTSNTEAFFGQGTRLTVV.

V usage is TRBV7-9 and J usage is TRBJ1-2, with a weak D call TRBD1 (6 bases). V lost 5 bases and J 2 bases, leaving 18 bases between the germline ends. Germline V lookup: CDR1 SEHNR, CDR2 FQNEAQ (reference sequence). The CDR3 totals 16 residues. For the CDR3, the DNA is TGTGCCAGCAGCACAATACGAGGGACAACAAACTATGGCTACACCTTC. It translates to CASSTIRGTTNYGYTF.

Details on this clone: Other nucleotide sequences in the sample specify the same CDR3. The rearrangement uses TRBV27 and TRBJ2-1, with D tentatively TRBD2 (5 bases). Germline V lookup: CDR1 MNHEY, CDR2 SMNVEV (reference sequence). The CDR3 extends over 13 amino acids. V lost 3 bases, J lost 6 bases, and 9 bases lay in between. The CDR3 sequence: CASSFGGSNEQFF. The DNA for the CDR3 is TGTGCCAGCAGTTTTGGTGGGAGCAATGAGCAGTTCTTC.

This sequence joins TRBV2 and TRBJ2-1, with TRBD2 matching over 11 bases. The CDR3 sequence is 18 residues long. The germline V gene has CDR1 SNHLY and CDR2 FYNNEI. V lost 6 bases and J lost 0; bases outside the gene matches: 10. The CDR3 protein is CASRSRFGTSGSYNEQFF. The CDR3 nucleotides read TGTGCCAGCAGGAGCCGATTCGGGACTAGCGGCTCCTACAATGAGCAGTTCTTC. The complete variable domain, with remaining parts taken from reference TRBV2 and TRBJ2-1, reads EPEVTQTPSHQVTQMGQEVILRCVPISNHLYFYWYRQILGQKVEFLVSFYNNEISEKSEIFDDQFSVERPDGSNFTLKIRSTKLEDSAMYFCASRSRFGTSGSYNEQFFGPGTRLTVL.

The CDR3 protein is CASSSLIPGQPTYEQYF. CDR3 in DNA: TGTGCCAGCAGCTCCCTTATCCCGGGACAGCCCACCTACGAGCAGTACTTC. This chain links TRBV5-6 with TRBJ2-7; TRBD1 matches at 7 bases. Germline CDR1 and CDR2: SGHDT and YYEEEE. The junction had 14 bases not matched to a gene; V was cut back by 3 bases and J by 2 bases. CDR3 length equals 17 residues.

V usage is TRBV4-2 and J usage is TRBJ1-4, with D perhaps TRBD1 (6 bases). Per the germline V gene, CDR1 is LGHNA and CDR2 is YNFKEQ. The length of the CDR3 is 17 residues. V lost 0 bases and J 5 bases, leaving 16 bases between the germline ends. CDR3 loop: CASSQDRSGAENEKLFF. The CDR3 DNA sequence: TGTGCCAGCAGCCAAGATCGTTCGGGGGCCGAGAATGAAAAACTGTTTTTT.

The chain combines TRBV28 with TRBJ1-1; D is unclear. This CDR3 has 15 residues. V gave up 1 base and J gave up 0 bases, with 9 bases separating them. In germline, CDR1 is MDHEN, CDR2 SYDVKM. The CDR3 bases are TGTGCCAGCAGTTTATTGATCGGGATGAACACTGAAGCTTTCTTT. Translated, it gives CASSLLIGMNTEAFF.

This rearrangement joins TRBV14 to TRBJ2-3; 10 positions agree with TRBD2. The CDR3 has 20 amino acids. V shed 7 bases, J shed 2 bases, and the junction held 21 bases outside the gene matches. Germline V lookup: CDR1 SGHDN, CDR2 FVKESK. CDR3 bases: TGTGCCAGCATCTCAAGTTCTAGCGGGGGAGGGGAAGAGACCACAGATACGCAGTATTTT. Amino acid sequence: CASISSSSGGGEETTDTQYF.

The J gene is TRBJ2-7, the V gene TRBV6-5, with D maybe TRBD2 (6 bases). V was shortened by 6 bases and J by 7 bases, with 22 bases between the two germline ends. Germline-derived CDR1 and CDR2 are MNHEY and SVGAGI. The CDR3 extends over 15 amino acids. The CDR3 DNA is TGTGCCAGCAGGTACCAATCCGGGACTCCCAAGGAGCAGTACTTC. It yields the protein CASRYQSGTPKEQYF.

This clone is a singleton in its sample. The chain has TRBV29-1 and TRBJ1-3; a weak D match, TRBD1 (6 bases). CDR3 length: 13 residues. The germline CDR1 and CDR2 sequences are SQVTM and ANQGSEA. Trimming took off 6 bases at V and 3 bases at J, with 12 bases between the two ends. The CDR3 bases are TGCAGCGTGGTAGGGGGTGATGGAAACACCATATATTTT. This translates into CSVVGGDGNTIYF.

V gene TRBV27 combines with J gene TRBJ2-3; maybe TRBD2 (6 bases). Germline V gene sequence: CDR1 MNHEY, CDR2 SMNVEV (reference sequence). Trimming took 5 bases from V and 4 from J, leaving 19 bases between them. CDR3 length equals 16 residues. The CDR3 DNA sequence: TGTGCCAGCAGTCTCATTCCTAGCGCCCCCCCAGATACGCAGTATTTT. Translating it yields CASSLIPSAPPDTQYF.

CDR3 nucleotide sequence: TGTGCCAGCTCACCACCGGCCTTCGAGCAGTACTTC. This sequence encodes CASSPPAFEQYF. J is TRBJ2-7 and V is TRBV18, with D uncertain. The CDR3 covers 12 residues. V lost 0 bases and J 6 bases, leaving 6 bases between the germline ends. Germline loops: CDR1 KGHSH, CDR2 LQKENI.

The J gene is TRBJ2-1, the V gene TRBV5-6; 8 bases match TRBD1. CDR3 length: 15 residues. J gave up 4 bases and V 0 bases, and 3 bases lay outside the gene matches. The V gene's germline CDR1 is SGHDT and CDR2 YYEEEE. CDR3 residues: CASSLGRGHYNEQFF. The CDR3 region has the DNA TGTGCCAGCAGCTTGGGCAGGGGGCATTACAATGAGCAGTTCTTC.